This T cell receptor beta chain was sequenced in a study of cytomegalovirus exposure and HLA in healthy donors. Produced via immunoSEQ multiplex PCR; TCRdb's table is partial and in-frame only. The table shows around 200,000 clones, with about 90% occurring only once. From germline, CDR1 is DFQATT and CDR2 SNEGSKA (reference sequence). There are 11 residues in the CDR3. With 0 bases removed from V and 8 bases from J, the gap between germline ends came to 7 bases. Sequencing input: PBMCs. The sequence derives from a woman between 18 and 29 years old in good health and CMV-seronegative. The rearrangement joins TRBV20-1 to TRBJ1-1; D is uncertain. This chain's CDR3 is CSARDIREAFF. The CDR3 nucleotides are TGCAGTGCTAGAGATATCCGGGAAGCTTTCTTT.